These 9 T cell receptor beta chains were all obtained from the same sample, sequenced in a study of blood T cell repertoires in COVID-19 (TCRdb year 2020). The library was generated by the immunoSEQ multiplex PCR assay. What TCRdb holds here is the immuneACCESS table cut down to in-frame rearrangements. Part of the clones is not present; checked against another copy, under half of the missing clones reflect an unresolved V gene, and the others are unexplained. This sample holds 10,000 to 15,000 clones; around 71% were observed only once. The ten largest clones capture about 6.1% of the sample. Source material: peripheral blood. Source of these receptors: a man in his fifties or sixties with COVID-19, enrolled during active disease.

This chain joins TRBV25-1 and TRBJ2-7; no definite D call. V was pared by 5 bases and J by 2 bases, with 7 bases between. Germline values: CDR1 MGHDK, CDR2 SYGVNS. CDR3 length: 12 residues. In nucleotides, the CDR3 is TGTGCCAGCAGTCCCGGTACCTACGAGCAGTACTTC. Protein sequence: CASSPGTYEQYF.

The V gene is TRBV10-3, the J gene TRBJ1-1; no clear D gene. The CDR3 covers 14 residues. The germline V and J ends were trimmed by 3 bases and 0 bases, with 8 bases remaining between them. The germline CDR1 and CDR2 sequences are ENHRY and SYGVKD. The CDR3 DNA sequence: TGTGCCATCAGTGAAACGGGGTTGAACACTGAAGCTTTCTTT. Translation: CAISETGLNTEAFF.

This clone is labeled as medium-sized. The rearrangement uses TRBV27 and TRBJ1-5, with 8 bases aligning to TRBD1. The length of the CDR3 is 14 residues. Unmatched junction bases numbered 6, after V lost 5 bases and J lost 6 bases. Germline V gene lookup returns CDR1 MNHEY and CDR2 SMNVEV (reference sequence). The CDR3 protein is CASSLSGGFQPQHF. CDR3 DNA sequence: TGTGCCAGCAGTCTCTCAGGGGGCTTTCAGCCCCAGCATTTT.

This clone was counted between two and nine times. V usage is TRBV10-3 and J usage is TRBJ2-5, with 8 nucleotides matching TRBD1. Losses at the gene ends were 2 bases for V and 0 bases for J; bases not matched to a gene: 8. The CDR3 is made up of 17 amino acids. CDR1 ENHRY and CDR2 SYGVKD come from the germline V gene. The DNA for the CDR3 is TGTGCCATCAGTGAGCCTATGACAGGGGACTACCAAGAGACCCAGTACTTC. Its protein product is CAISEPMTGDYQETQYF.

The CDR3 is CACQRGGGGSYNSPLHF. The CDR3, as DNA: TGTGCCTGCCAAAGGGGAGGGGGAGGCTCCTATAATTCACCCCTCCACTTT. The chain couples TRBV30 to TRBJ1-6; tentatively, D is TRBD1 (6 bases). The CDR3 runs to 17 residues. CDR1 and CDR2 (germline): GTSNPN, SVGIG (reference sequence). V gave up 6 bases and J gave up 0 bases, with 18 bases separating them.

The V gene is TRBV5-5, the J gene TRBJ1-2; TRBD1 is a possible D gene (6 bases). Trimming took off 2 bases at V and 5 bases at J, with 13 bases between the two ends. This CDR3 is built from 14 residues. The germline CDR1 and CDR2 sequences are SGHKS and YYEKEE (reference sequence). CDR3 sequence reads: CASSFGTGLYGYTF. As DNA, the CDR3 is TGTGCCAGCAGCTTCGGAACAGGGTTATATGGCTACACCTTC. The full variable domain, completed using reference TRBV5-5 and TRBJ1-2, is DAGVTQSPTHLIKTRGQQVTLRCSPISGHKSVSWYQQVLGQGPQFIFQYYEKEERGRGNFPDRFSARQFPNYSSELNVNALLLGDSALYLCASSFGTGLYGYTFGSGTRLTVV.

Note on this clone: This same CDR3 is encoded by further DNA sequences in the sample. The V gene is TRBV30, the J gene TRBJ1-4; TRBD1 matches at 10 bases. CDR1 is GTSNPN and CDR2 is SVGIG in the germline V gene (reference sequence). This CDR3 has 17 residues. J lost 7 bases, V lost 4 bases, and 15 bases had no gene match. CDR3 amino acids: CAWIAKRGTGVSEKLFF. The CDR3 DNA is TGTGCCTGGATCGCCAAAAGGGGGACAGGGGTTAGTGAAAAACTGTTTTTT. The full variable domain, its missing parts supplied by reference TRBV30 and TRBJ1-4, is SQTIHQWPATLVQPVGSPLSLECTVEGTSNPNLYWYRQAAGRGLQLLFYSVGIGQISSEVPQNLSASRPQDRQFILSSKKLLLSDSGFYLCAWIAKRGTGVSEKLFFGSGTQLSVL.

V and J are TRBV4-3 and TRBJ1-4, with D possibly TRBD1 on 5 matching bases. The CDR3 runs to 14 residues. Trimming left V 2 bases short and J 3 bases short, with 7 bases between. Germline CDR1 is LGHNA and CDR2 is YSLEER. CDR3 sequence: CASSQRGANEKLFF. In nucleotides, the CDR3 is TGCGCCAGCAGCCAACGGGGGGCTAATGAAAAACTGTTTTTT.

For the CDR3, the DNA is TGTGCCAGCAGCGCCGAGGGGGCCTACAATGAGCAGTTCTTC. This encodes CASSAEGAYNEQFF. The rearrangement joins TRBV9 to TRBJ2-1, with TRBD1 as a possible D gene (6 bases). V lost 3 bases and J 2 bases, leaving 9 bases between the germline ends. The CDR3 sequence is 14 residues long. Looked up from germline, CDR1 is SGDLS and CDR2 is YYNGEE.